The clone carrying this TCR beta chain was recorded a few times. As handled by the study authors: Reference gene primer amplification gave nucleated cell count estimates. The protocol was immunoSEQ multiplex PCR, while the TCRdb copy is restricted to in-frame clones and leaves out a portion. The V and J calls and clone size come from that table; D and trimming were worked out from the DNA. Among about 190,000 clones, roughly 80% were seen once, and the ten largest hold roughly 17%. These data originate in a study of blood T cell repertoires in COVID-19. Turning to the study itself: Donors in the United States, Italy and Spain gave samples during acute or convalescent COVID-19. In each case, the material was cDNA or gDNA derived from T cells, B-cell-depleted T cells, or PBMCs.

The sequence derives from a man aged 55 to 70 with active or convalescent COVID-19. The specimen was peripheral blood.

The CDR3 DNA is TGTGCCAGCAGCTGGACTAGCGGGAGCCTCGAGCAGTACTTC. Encoded protein: CASSWTSGSLEQYF. The chain recombines TRBV27 with TRBJ2-7; 13 positions agree with TRBD2. The V gene end was trimmed by 6 bases and the J gene end by 6 bases; junction bases not matched to a gene: 5. CDR1 and CDR2 from the germline V gene are MNHEY and SMNVEV (reference sequence). This CDR3 contains 14 residues.